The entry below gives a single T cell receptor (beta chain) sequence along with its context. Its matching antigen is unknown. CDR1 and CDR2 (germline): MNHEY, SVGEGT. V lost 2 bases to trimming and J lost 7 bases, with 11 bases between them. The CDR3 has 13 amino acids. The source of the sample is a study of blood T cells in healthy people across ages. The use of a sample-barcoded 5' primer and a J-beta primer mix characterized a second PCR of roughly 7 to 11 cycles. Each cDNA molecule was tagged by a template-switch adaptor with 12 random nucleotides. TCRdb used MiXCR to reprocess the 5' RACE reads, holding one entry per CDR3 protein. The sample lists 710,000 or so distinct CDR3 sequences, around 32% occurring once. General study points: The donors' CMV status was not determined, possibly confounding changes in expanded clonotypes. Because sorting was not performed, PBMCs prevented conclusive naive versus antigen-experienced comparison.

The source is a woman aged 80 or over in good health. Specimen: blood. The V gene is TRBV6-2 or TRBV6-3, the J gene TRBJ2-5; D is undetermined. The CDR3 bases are TGTGCCAGCAGTTACGGTTTTCGAGGGACCCAGTACTTC. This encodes CASSYGFRGTQYF.